These 10 T cell receptor beta chains share one sample of origin, sequenced in a study of cytomegalovirus exposure and HLA in healthy donors. The PCR ran on 60 Vbeta and 13 Jbeta primers. Only in-frame clones appear in the TCRdb table, and some are missing; sequencing was by immunoSEQ multiplex PCR. There are under 200,000 clones in the sample; over 60% occur only once, and 5% to 7% lies in the top ten. Input material: PBMCs. These receptors all stem from a man aged 35-49 years in good health and CMV-seronegative.

The J gene is TRBJ2-5, the V gene TRBV29-1; 10 nucleotides agree with TRBD2. From germline, CDR1 is SQVTM and CDR2 ANQGSEA. Trimming cost V 7 bases and J 0 bases; bases outside gene matches: 5. The CDR3 covers 14 residues. CDR3: CSGTSGADQETQYF. CDR3 coding DNA: TGCAGCGGAACTAGCGGGGCCGACCAAGAGACCCAGTACTTC.

The chain uses TRBV2 and TRBJ2-2; TRBD2 agrees at 10 bases. With V trimmed by 6 bases and J by 6 bases, 7 bases remained unmatched. The CDR3 extends over 15 amino acids. Germline V CDR1 and CDR2: SNHLY, FYNNEI. CDR3 sequence: CASRSEAGGAGELFF. The CDR3, as DNA: TGTGCCAGCAGGTCGGAAGCGGGAGGGGCCGGGGAGCTGTTTTTT. The full variable domain, rest sourced from reference TRBV2 and TRBJ2-2, is EPEVTQTPSHQVTQMGQEVILRCVPISNHLYFYWYRQILGQKVEFLVSFYNNEISEKSEIFDDQFSVERPDGSNFTLKIRSTKLEDSAMYFCASRSEAGGAGELFFGEGSRLTVL.

The rearrangement joins TRBV7-9 to TRBJ2-1, with TRBD1 as a possible D gene (7 bases). CDR3 size: 14 residues. Germline V gene sequence: CDR1 SEHNR, CDR2 FQNEAQ (reference sequence). V lost 5 bases, J lost 8 bases, and 16 bases lay in between. As DNA, the CDR3 is TGTGCCAGCAGCCCCAGGGGGGATGTCGATGAGCAGTTCTTC. It yields the protein CASSPRGDVDEQFF.

The gene calls are TRBV29-1 and TRBJ2-5; TRBD1 aligns across 9 bases. The trim removed 7 bases at V and 5 bases at J, leaving 11 bases unmatched. Looked up from germline, CDR1 is SQVTM and CDR2 is ANQGSEA. The length of the CDR3 is 14 residues. CDR3 DNA: TGCAGCGGCAAAGGGACAGGGATTTGGGAGACCCAGTACTTC. Encoded protein: CSGKGTGIWETQYF.

CDR3 in amino acids: CASSPNQAHTEAFF. In DNA form, the CDR3 reads TGTGCCAGCAGCCCGAACCAAGCCCACACTGAAGCTTTCTTT. The chain has TRBV5-5 and TRBJ1-1; D unclear. Germline CDR1 and CDR2: SGHKS and YYEKEE (reference sequence). There are 14 residues in the CDR3. Trimming pared 4 bases from V and 3 bases from J, leaving 13 bases between.

In this sample, this clone turned up a few times. The gene calls are TRBV11-2 and TRBJ2-4; the match to TRBD1 covers 7 bases. The CDR3 has 13 amino acids. V was clipped by 8 bases and J by 6 bases; unmatched bases: 7. The germline V gene encodes CDR1 SGHAT and CDR2 FQNNGV. The CDR3 nucleotides read TGTGCCAGCCACAGGGGTGGGGGAAACATTCAGTACTTC. It specifies CASHRGGGNIQYF.

This chain connects TRBV21-1 to TRBJ2-4; TRBD1, the D gene given by the table, was not confirmed from the DNA. TRBV21-1 is recorded as a pseudogene. CDR3 length: 15 residues. In DNA, the CDR3 is TGTGCCAGCAGCAGACAGGGGTTGGCCAAAAACATTCAGTACTTC. Its protein is CASSRQGLAKNIQYF.

The rearrangement links TRBV7-9 to TRBJ2-1, with D possibly TRBD2 on 6 matching bases. CDR3 length: 15 residues. Germline V CDR1 and CDR2: SEHNR, FQNEAQ (reference sequence). Trimming shortened V by 7 bases and J by 3 bases, and 16 bases separated the two germline ends. The CDR3 loop reads CASTPGGIGYNEQFF. The CDR3, as DNA: TGTGCCAGCACCCCGGGCGGGATAGGCTACAATGAGCAGTTCTTC.

The rearrangement links TRBV7-2 to TRBJ2-7; possibly TRBD2 for D (7 bases). This CDR3 region has 18 residues. Between the trimmed V and J ends, which lost 4 bases and 7 bases, there was a span of 29 bases. Germline V gives CDR1 SGHTA, CDR2 FQGNSA. The CDR3 bases are TGTGCCAGCAGCTCCCCCGCGGGCCGGGGGGCGGTCGCGAGGGAGCAGTACTTC. It specifies CASSSPAGRGAVAREQYF.

A few counts support this clone. V and J are TRBV12-2 and TRBJ2-1; the table calls TRBD2, which could not be checked here. TRBV12-2 is shown as a pseudogene. This CDR3 region has 14 residues. CDR3 residues: CASRLEARGIRQFF. CDR3 nucleotide sequence: TGTGCAAGTCGCTTAGAAGCGCGGGGGATCAGGCAGTTCTTC.